Listed here are 28 T cell receptor beta chains from one sample, sequenced in a study of CD8+CD57+ T cells in acquired aplastic anemia. Patients chosen for sequencing had shown CD8+CD57+ cell expansion by flow cytometry. Genomic DNA, serving as template, underwent TCR beta VDJ and CDR3 profiling. MiXCR, applied by TCRdb to the reads, yields one record per CDR3 protein. This sample has approximately 300,000 distinct CDR3 sequences; 56% occur once, and the top ten carry around 1.3%. Sequencing used sorted CD4+, CD8+, or CD8+CD57+ T cells (not recorded which) from PBMCs. These receptors all stem from a human donor with aplastic anemia.

On this clonotype: This may stem from a read error, because a much larger clone lies one nucleotide away. CDR3 protein: CASSVGAKGLEAFF. CDR3 in DNA: TGTGCCAGCAGCGTGGGCGCAAAGGGTTTGGAGGCTTTCTTT. The gene calls are TRBV3-1 and TRBJ1-1; D unclear. The CDR3 consists of 14 residues. Germline V gene sequence: CDR1 LGHDT, CDR2 YNNKEL (reference sequence). Deletions cut 5 bases from V and 11 bases from J, with 21 bases between.

This chain joins TRBV20-1 and TRBJ1-5; 9 nucleotides align to TRBD1. Germline-derived CDR1 and CDR2 are DFQATT and SNEGSKA (reference sequence). After removal of 5 bases from V and 0 bases from J, the junction contained 8 bases not matched to a gene. The CDR3 has 16 amino acids. CDR3 sequence (DNA): TGCAGTGCTTTACCGGGACAGGGTTATAGCAATCAGCCCCAGCATTTT. Amino acids: CSALPGQGYSNQPQHF.

The chain has TRBV29-1 and TRBJ1-2; D is possibly TRBD1 (6 bases). Deletions cut 4 bases from V and 4 bases from J, with 16 bases between. The CDR3 consists of 14 residues. Germline CDR1 and CDR2: SQVTM and ANQGSEA. CDR3 bases: TGCAGCGTTGGAGGGCAGGGGAGCGGCTATGGCTACACCTTC. Its protein product is CSVGGQGSGYGYTF.

Turning to this clonotype: The CDR3 carries no conserved terminal phenylalanine or tryptophan, so it likely arises from a read error. The DNA is omitted, as the CDR3 cannot be located on it reliably, and the CDR3 follows TCRdb's listing. V is TRBV3-1 and J is TRBJ1-6; TRBD1, the D gene given by the table, was not confirmed from the DNA. Germline-derived CDR1 and CDR2 are LGHDT and YNNKEL (reference sequence). The CDR3 totals 9 residues, both ends included. The CDR3 sequence is CASSQDLGT.

The V gene is TRBV7-9, the J gene TRBJ1-1; TRBD1 might be the D (5 bases). Germline V gene data show CDR1 as SEHNR and CDR2 as FQNEAQ (reference sequence). V lost 1 base and J 6 bases, leaving 12 bases between the germline ends. The CDR3 sequence is 14 residues long. The CDR3 region is CASSLGRPGSEAFF. The CDR3, as DNA: TGTGCCAGCAGCTTAGGTCGGCCAGGGTCTGAAGCTTTCTTT.

The chain recombines TRBV20-1 with TRBJ1-6, with D unresolved. CDR1 DFQATT and CDR2 SNEGSKA come from the germline V gene (reference sequence). Trimming pared 5 bases from V and 15 bases from J, leaving 20 bases between. CDR3 length: 13 amino acids. CDR3 sequence: CSALRRPLFFLHF. The CDR3 region has the DNA TGCAGTGCTCTGAGGCGACCCTTATTCTTCCTCCACTTT.

This clonotype came up once. V and J are TRBV24-1 and TRBJ1-2; 9 nucleotides align to TRBD1. Unmatched junction bases numbered 13, after V lost 6 bases and J lost 0 bases. The CDR3 spans 18 residues. The germline CDR1 and CDR2 sequences are KGHDR and SFDVKD. The CDR3 reads CATSNSGTGNTANYGYTF. Here the CDR3 DNA reads TGTGCCACCAGTAACTCCGGGACAGGGAACACAGCTAACTATGGCTACACCTTC.

In DNA, the CDR3 is TGTGCCAGCAGCTTAGTTCGTCAGGGGGCGGTCGGCGGGAGGTTCACCGACGAGCAGTACTTC. The encoded protein is CASSLVRQGAVGGRFTDEQYF. This chain links TRBV11-2 with TRBJ2-7; D is possibly TRBD1 or TRBD2 (8 bases each). V lost 1 base to trimming and J lost 5 bases, with 33 bases between them. Germline V gives CDR1 SGHAT, CDR2 FQNNGV. The CDR3 is made up of 21 amino acids.

The chain joins TRBV14 to TRBJ2-7, with a tentative D call TRBD1 (5 bases). CDR1 and CDR2 from the germline V gene are SGHDN and FVKESK. Trimming stripped 5 bases from V and 2 bases from J, with 16 bases between. This CDR3 contains 15 residues. The DNA for the CDR3 is TGTGCCAGCAGCTTAAATAGCCAGGGAACCTACGAGCAGTACTTC. It specifies CASSLNSQGTYEQYF.

This clonotype appeared many times. In DNA form, the CDR3 reads TGTGCCAGCACAGGCAGCCAAGAGACCCAGTACTTC. Its translation: CASTGSQETQYF. The rearrangement uses TRBV2 and TRBJ2-5; D unclear. Trimming shortened V by 7 bases and J by 1 base, and 7 bases separated the two germline ends. The CDR3 is 12 residues long. The germline V gene has CDR1 SNHLY and CDR2 FYNNEI.

This clonotype was found once. Sequence at one end of the junction differs from germline and may be a read error. This chain links TRBV7-8 with TRBJ2-2; 10 bases map to TRBD2. This CDR3 has 16 amino acids. In germline, CDR1 is SGHVS, CDR2 FQNEAQ. CDR3 nucleotides: TGTGCCAGCAGCTTAGATAGCGGGAGGACCACCGGGGAGCTGCTTTTT. Its translation: CASSLDSGRTTGELLF.

The CDR3 is CASRPGTVNTFSNQPQHF. CDR3 bases: TGTGCCAGCAGGCCCGGGACAGTTAACACCTTTAGCAATCAGCCCCAGCATTTT. The J gene is TRBJ1-5, the V gene TRBV2; 7 positions agree with TRBD1. V lost 6 bases, J lost 0 bases, and 14 bases stayed unmatched. This CDR3 has 18 residues. Germline values: CDR1 SNHLY, CDR2 FYNNEI.

This rearrangement joins TRBV20-1 to TRBJ2-2; possible D gene TRBD2, 5 bases. In germline, CDR1 is DFQATT, CDR2 SNEGSKA (reference sequence). CDR3 length: 13 residues. Trimming cost V 0 bases and J 4 bases, with 6 bases left between them. This chain's CDR3 is CSARETSTGELFF. In nucleotides, the CDR3 is TGCAGTGCTAGAGAAACTAGCACCGGGGAGCTGTTTTTT.

This chain links TRBV7-9 with TRBJ2-2; D remains unclear. The CDR3 runs to 13 residues. Germline V CDR1 and CDR2: SEHNR, FQNEAQ (reference sequence). V was pared by 1 base and J by 8 bases, with 8 bases between. The CDR3 bases are TGTGCCAGCAGCTTAGTGGTATCGGGGGAGCTGTTTTTT. Amino acids: CASSLVVSGELFF.

This clonotype was detected ten times or more. The chain employs TRBV12-3 or TRBV12-4 and TRBJ1-5; possible D gene TRBD1, 6 bases. This CDR3 has 16 amino acids. V was trimmed by 4 bases and J by 1 base, leaving 14 bases between them. The CDR3 here is CASSSAGAPSNQPQHF. CDR3 coding DNA: TGTGCCAGCAGTTCAGCGGGGGCGCCCAGCAATCAGCCCCAGCATTTT.

The chain carries TRBV7-9 and TRBJ1-2; TRBD1 might be the D (6 bases). Trimming removed 5 bases from V and 7 bases from J, with 20 bases in between. CDR1 and CDR2 from the germline V gene are SEHNR and FQNEAQ (reference sequence). The CDR3 length is 15 residues. CDR3 in amino acids: CASSASGGGEGGYTF. CDR3 coding DNA: TGTGCCAGCAGCGCCAGCGGCGGGGGCGAGGGTGGCTACACCTTC.

This clonotype was picked up many times. One end of the junction varies from germline; a read error may be responsible. The rearrangement uses TRBV7-9 and TRBJ2-1; D is ambiguous. The V gene's germline CDR1 is SEHNR and CDR2 FQNEAQ (reference sequence). This CDR3 contains 15 residues. The CDR3 DNA is TGTGCCAGCACCTTAAGTCTGTTGGCCTACAATGAGCAGTTCTTC. Residues: CASTLSLLAYNEQFF. The full variable domain, in which reference TRBV7-9 and TRBJ2-1 provide the parts outside the CDR3, is DTGVSQNPRHKITKRGQNVTFRCDPISEHNRLYWYRQTLGQGPEFLTYFQNEAQLEKSRLLSDRFSAERPKGSFSTLEIQRTEQGDSAMYLCASTLSLLAYNEQFFGPGTRLTVL.

In its sample, this clonotype was seen once. J is TRBJ1-2 and V is TRBV27; 7 positions match TRBD1. Germline CDR1 MNHEY, CDR2 SMNVEV (reference sequence). The CDR3 runs to 13 residues. V lost 8 bases, J lost 7 bases, and 10 bases stayed unmatched. The CDR3 here is CASSKGQIFGYTF. For the CDR3, the DNA is TGTGCCAGCTCTAAGGGACAGATATTTGGCTACACCTTC.

The gene calls are TRBV20-1 and TRBJ2-1; TRBD2 matches 12 bases. The CDR3 has 15 residues. Germline CDR1 and CDR2: DFQATT and SNEGSKA (reference sequence). J gave up 6 bases and V 6 bases, and 9 bases lay outside the gene matches. CDR3 nucleotide sequence: TGCAGTGCACCTCCGGCACTAGCGGGAGGCAATGAGCAGTTCTTC. Encoded protein: CSAPPALAGGNEQFF.

This clonotype was picked up many times. CDR3 loop: CASSLAAFYEQYF. CDR3 DNA: TGTGCCAGCAGCTTAGCGGCGTTCTACGAGCAGTACTTC. The chain links TRBV7-8 to TRBJ2-7; D remains ambiguous. The germline V gene encodes CDR1 SGHVS and CDR2 FQNEAQ. The germline V and J ends were trimmed by 0 bases and 3 bases, with 6 bases remaining between them. The CDR3 is made up of 13 amino acids.

V and J are TRBV6-4 and TRBJ1-2; 8 bases fit TRBD1. The CDR3 loop spans 15 amino acids. The germline V gene encodes CDR1 MRHNA and CDR2 SNTAGT. J was trimmed by 4 bases and V by 2 bases; bases with no gene match: 6. The CDR3 protein is CASSDGRGRTYGYTF. The CDR3 nucleotides are TGTGCCAGCAGTGACGGCAGGGGGCGCACCTATGGCTACACCTTC.

In this sample, this clonotype turned up many times. The CDR3 loop is CAEAQGRNSPLHF. CDR3 bases: TGTGCCGAGGCGCAGGGGCGGAATTCACCCCTCCACTTT. The V call is TRBV6-1, the J call TRBJ1-6, with a weak D call TRBD1 (6 bases). The germline gives CDR1 MNHNS, CDR2 SASEGT. Trimming took off 11 bases at V and 7 bases at J, with 15 bases between the two ends. This CDR3 has 13 residues.

This clonotype has a count of ten or more. The V call is TRBV12-3 or TRBV12-4, the J call TRBJ2-2; D is perhaps TRBD2 (7 bases). The length of the CDR3 is 15 residues. V was trimmed by 0 bases and J by 4 bases, leaving 9 bases between them. The CDR3 loop reads CASSLAGGGTGELFF. The CDR3 DNA reads as TGTGCCAGCAGTTTAGCGGGAGGGGGCACCGGGGAGCTGTTTTTT.

The chain couples TRBV2 to TRBJ1-1; D gene uncertain. Per the germline V gene, CDR1 is SNHLY and CDR2 is FYNNEI. CDR3 length: 14 residues. V was pared by 4 bases and J by 4 bases, with 13 bases between. The DNA for the CDR3 is TGTGCCAGCAGTGTAGTCTCTGGAGGCACTGAAGCTTTCTTT. Protein: CASSVVSGGTEAFF.

V usage is TRBV4-3 and J usage is TRBJ2-7; tentatively, D is TRBD1 (6 bases). Germline V lookup: CDR1 LGHNA, CDR2 YSLEER. Trimming removed 4 bases from V and 2 bases from J, with 15 bases in between. There are 15 residues in the CDR3. The CDR3 DNA reads as TGCGCCAGCAGCCCGGGACACCGTGATCCCTACGAGCAGTACTTC. It specifies CASSPGHRDPYEQYF.

The genes are TRBV19 and TRBJ1-3; D might be TRBD1 (6 bases). Germline lookup yields CDR1 LNHDA and CDR2 SQIVND (reference sequence). The CDR3 loop spans 16 amino acids. V was shortened by 5 bases and J by 0 bases, with 14 bases between the two germline ends. Written as DNA, the CDR3 is TGTGCCAGTAGTTCCCGACAGGTCCTCTCTGGAAACACCATATATTTT. Protein: CASSSRQVLSGNTIYF.

The genes are TRBV29-1 and TRBJ1-1, with D hard to call. This CDR3 comprises 13 residues. V dropped 4 bases and J dropped 0 bases, with 9 bases sitting between them. In germline, CDR1 is SQVTM, CDR2 ANQGSEA. CDR3 sequence: CSVVQQMNTEAFF. The CDR3 DNA follows: TGCAGCGTTGTACAACAGATGAACACTGAAGCTTTCTTT.

This clonotype occurred a few times. The chain links TRBV3-1 to TRBJ1-6; D unresolved. This CDR3 spans 14 amino acids. The germline V gene encodes CDR1 LGHDT and CDR2 YNNKEL (reference sequence). Trimming shortened V by 5 bases and J by 7 bases, and 12 bases separated the two germline ends. The DNA of the CDR3 is TGTGCCAGCAGCGTAGCTCTTACGAATTCACCCCTCCACTTT. Protein: CASSVALTNSPLHF.